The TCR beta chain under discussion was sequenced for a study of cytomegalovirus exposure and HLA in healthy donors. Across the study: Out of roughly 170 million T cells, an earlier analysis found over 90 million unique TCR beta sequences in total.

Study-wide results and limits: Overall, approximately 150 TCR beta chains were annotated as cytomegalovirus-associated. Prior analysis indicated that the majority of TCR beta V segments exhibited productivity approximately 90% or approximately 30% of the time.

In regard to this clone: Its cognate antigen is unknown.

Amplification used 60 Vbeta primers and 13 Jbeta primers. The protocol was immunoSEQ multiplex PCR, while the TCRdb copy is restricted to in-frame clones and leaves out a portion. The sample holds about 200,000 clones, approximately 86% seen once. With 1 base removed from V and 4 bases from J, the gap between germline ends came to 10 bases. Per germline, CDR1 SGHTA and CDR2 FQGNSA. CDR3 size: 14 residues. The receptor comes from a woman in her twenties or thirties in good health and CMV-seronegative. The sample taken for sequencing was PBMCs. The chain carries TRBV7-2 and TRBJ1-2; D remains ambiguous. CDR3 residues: CASSLEGEIYGYTF. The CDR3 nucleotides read TGTGCCAGCAGCTTAGAGGGAGAGATCTATGGCTACACCTTC.